Presented here are 22 T cell receptor beta chains from one specimen sequenced in a study of blood T cell repertoires in COVID-19. Profiled with immunoSEQ multiplex PCR; TCRdb holds only in-frame clones, not every one. The sample has approximately 350,000 clones; around 89% are singletons. The material sequenced was peripheral blood. The receptors derive from a woman in her 30s with COVID-19, enrolled during active disease.

The genes are TRBV21-1 and TRBJ1-6; TRBD1, as called in the table, went unchecked against the DNA. TRBV21-1 is labeled a pseudogene. This CDR3 region has 16 residues. The CDR3 here is CASSNNRQGAYSPLHF. The CDR3 nucleotides are TGTGCCAGCAGCAATAACAGACAGGGGGCCTATTCACCCCTCCACTTT.

The chain couples TRBV18 to TRBJ2-1; 9 nucleotides line up with TRBD1. This CDR3 has 16 amino acids. CDR1 is KGHSH, CDR2 LQKENI, per germline. V lost 0 bases to trimming and J lost 8 bases; unmatched junction nucleotides: 8. DNA of the CDR3: TGTGCCAGCTCACCACCGCCGGGACAGGGAGCCCATGAGCAGTTCTTC. This sequence encodes CASSPPPGQGAHEQFF.

This chain links TRBV7-6 with TRBJ1-1; D remains ambiguous. Germline loops: CDR1 SGHVS, CDR2 FNYEAQ. Trimming shortened V by 5 bases and J by 4 bases, and 8 bases separated the two germline ends. The CDR3 length is 12 residues. The CDR3 bases are TGTGCCAGCAGCAGCAGCGGCACTGAAGCTTTCTTT. This translates into CASSSSGTEAFF.

This sequence joins TRBV5-5 and TRBJ1-2; D remains unclear. CDR1 and CDR2 from the germline V gene are SGHKS and YYEKEE (reference sequence). V was trimmed by 0 bases and J by 4 bases, leaving 10 bases between them. This CDR3 comprises 14 residues. The CDR3 DNA sequence: TGTGCCAGCAGCTTGGGGGGAGGCCTCTATGGCTACACCTTC. Translation gives CASSLGGGLYGYTF.

This sequence joins TRBV11-1 and TRBJ1-1; 9 nucleotides align to TRBD1. V was pared by 5 bases and J by 10 bases, with 8 bases of the junction left unmatched. Germline V lookup: CDR1 SGHAT, CDR2 FQDESV (reference sequence). There are 13 residues in the CDR3. The CDR3 region has the DNA TGTGCCAGCAGCCGGACAGGGGACCCGGGAGCTTTCTTT. This sequence encodes CASSRTGDPGAFF.

This chain links TRBV11-2 with TRBJ2-5, with 7 nucleotides matching TRBD2. The trim removed 3 bases at V and 4 bases at J, leaving 8 bases unmatched. Germline V gene data show CDR1 as SGHAT and CDR2 as FQNNGV. CDR3 length: 15 residues. CDR3 coding DNA: TGTGCCAGCAGCTTCCGGAGCGGGGAGGCAGAGACCCAGTACTTC. Translating it yields CASSFRSGEAETQYF.

The chain carries TRBV7-9 and TRBJ2-2; D gene uncertain. Germline values: CDR1 SEHNR, CDR2 FQNEAQ (reference sequence). Trimming removed 1 base from V and 7 bases from J, with 7 bases in between. This CDR3 is 13 amino acids long. The CDR3 nucleotides read TGTGCCAGCAGCTTAGACGGGTTCGGGGAGCTGTTTTTT. It translates to CASSLDGFGELFF.

Here the CDR3 reads CASSPLPTGGSYGYTF. The CDR3 DNA reads as TGTGCCAGCAGCCCGCTTCCGACAGGGGGCAGCTATGGCTACACCTTC. The chain combines TRBV3-1 (or the pseudogene TRBV3-2) with TRBJ1-2; 10 bases align to TRBD1. V gave up 4 bases and J gave up 4 bases; unmatched junction bases: 9. The CDR3 runs 16 residues. Germline CDR1 is LGHDT and CDR2 is YNNKEL (reference sequence).

The chain combines TRBV6-2 or TRBV6-3 with TRBJ2-1, with 10 bases matching TRBD2. CDR1 MNHEY and CDR2 SVGEGT come from the germline V gene. With V trimmed by 5 bases and J by 8 bases, 9 bases remained unmatched. The CDR3 spans 15 residues. The CDR3: CASSRASGSFDEQFF. DNA for the CDR3: TGTGCCAGCAGTCGCGCTAGCGGGAGTTTCGATGAGCAGTTCTTC.

The chain links TRBV9 to TRBJ2-1; 7 nucleotides align to TRBD2. J was trimmed by 8 bases and V by 0 bases; bases with no gene match: 11. Germline CDR1 and CDR2: SGDLS and YYNGEE. CDR3 length equals 16 residues. CDR3 loop: CASSVDPAGARDEQFF. The CDR3 DNA follows: TGTGCCAGCAGCGTAGACCCCGCGGGAGCTCGGGATGAGCAGTTCTTC. The whole variable domain, remainder taken from reference TRBV9 and TRBJ2-1, is DSGVTQTPKHLITATGQRVTLRCSPRSGDLSVYWYQQSLDQGLQFLIQYYNGEERAKGNILERFSAQQFPDLHSELNLSSLELGDSALYFCASSVDPAGARDEQFFGPGTRLTVL.

J is TRBJ2-6 and V is TRBV19; D may be TRBD1 (5 bases). Germline V lookup: CDR1 LNHDA, CDR2 SQIVND (reference sequence). The V end lost 3 bases, the J end lost 2 bases, and 8 bases lay between the germline ends. This CDR3 region has 15 residues. CDR3: CASSIPGTGANVLTF. The CDR3, as DNA: TGTGCCAGTAGTATCCCAGGGACTGGGGCCAACGTCCTGACTTTC.

CDR3 sequence: CASSLGGGGSPLHF. The CDR3 DNA follows: TGTGCCAGCAGCTTAGGAGGGGGCGGGTCACCCCTCCACTTT. The chain recombines TRBV11-2 with TRBJ1-6, with TRBD1 matching over 7 bases. Trimming at V came to 1 base and at J to 10 bases, leaving 4 bases not matched to a gene. In germline, CDR1 is SGHAT, CDR2 FQNNGV. There are 14 residues in the CDR3.

The chain recombines TRBV28 with TRBJ1-5; D is undetermined. V gave up 2 bases and J gave up 0 bases, with 11 bases separating them. This CDR3 is built from 16 residues. Germline V gene lookup returns CDR1 MDHEN and CDR2 SYDVKM. The CDR3 reads CASSLVVTVSNQPQHF. DNA for the CDR3: TGTGCCAGCAGTTTAGTAGTCACAGTTAGCAATCAGCCCCAGCATTTT.

This clone was recorded once. The chain couples TRBV19 to TRBJ1-5; 9 bases agree with TRBD1. The germline CDR1 and CDR2 sequences are LNHDA and SQIVND (reference sequence). The CDR3 sequence is 13 residues long. V gave up 7 bases and J gave up 4 bases; unmatched junction bases: 2. CDR3 nucleotides: TGTGCCAGTACCGGGACAGGGAATCAGCCCCAGCATTTT. Protein sequence: CASTGTGNQPQHF.

Remarks on this clone: Other DNA sequences in the same sample also yield this CDR3. This chain uses TRBV27 with TRBJ2-1; D unresolved. The CDR3 is 13 residues long. Germline loops: CDR1 MNHEY, CDR2 SMNVEV (reference sequence). With 9 bases removed from V and 1 base from J, the gap between germline ends came to 10 bases. For the CDR3, the DNA is TGTGCCAGTACTACGGGTTCCTACAATGAGCAGTTCTTC. Its translation: CASTTGSYNEQFF.

CDR3 protein: CATESQGALVETQYF. The CDR3 DNA follows: TGTGCCACCGAAAGTCAGGGGGCGCTTGTAGAGACCCAGTACTTC. This sequence joins TRBV28 and TRBJ2-5; 8 nucleotides match TRBD1. The J segment lost 4 bases and the V segment lost 10 bases, leaving 14 bases of the junction unmatched. The CDR3 totals 15 residues. From germline, CDR1 is MDHEN and CDR2 SYDVKM.

This chain connects TRBV30 to TRBJ2-3, with 7 bases fitting TRBD1. V shed 5 bases and J 4 bases; nucleotides not matched to a gene: 0. CDR3 size: 11 residues. CDR1 is GTSNPN, CDR2 SVGIG, per germline (reference sequence). CDR3 sequence (DNA): TGTGCCTGGGACAGGGCAGATACGCAGTATTTT. It encodes CAWDRADTQYF.

This clone was counted ten times or more. This chain connects TRBV28 to TRBJ1-5, with D possibly matching TRBD1 (6 bases). Germline assignment: CDR1 MDHEN and CDR2 SYDVKM. The CDR3 has 14 amino acids. Trimming left V 2 bases short and J 5 bases short, with 10 bases between. The CDR3: CASSLEGDHQPQHF. The CDR3 bases are TGTGCCAGCAGTTTAGAGGGGGATCATCAGCCCCAGCATTTT. Based on the CDR3 plus reference TRBV28 and TRBJ1-5, the full variable domain is DVKVTQSSRYLVKRTGEKVFLECVQDMDHENMFWYRQDPGLGLRLIYFSYDVKMKEKGDIPEGYSVSREKKERFSLILESASTNQTSMYLCASSLEGDHQPQHFGDGTRLSIL.

The J gene is TRBJ2-1, the V gene TRBV6-5; 8 nucleotides align to TRBD2. With 9 bases clipped from V and 3 bases from J, the junction kept 10 bases outside the gene matches. CDR1 and CDR2 (germline): MNHEY, SVGAGI. CDR3 length equals 15 residues. CDR3 nucleotides: TGTGCCAGTTCTACGGGCAGCGGGGGCTACAATGAGCAGTTCTTC. The encoded protein is CASSTGSGGYNEQFF.

The rearrangement uses TRBV7-9 and TRBJ1-5; D not resolved. Trimming pared 3 bases from V and 5 bases from J, leaving 8 bases between. CDR3 length: 13 amino acids. Germline CDR1 SEHNR, CDR2 FQNEAQ (reference sequence). In nucleotides, the CDR3 is TGTGCCAGCAGCTTGAGCCCTGATCAGCCCCAGCATTTT. Translating gives CASSLSPDQPQHF.

The chain links TRBV7-9 to TRBJ2-3; no reliable D call. The CDR3 has 15 amino acids. The V end lost 1 base, the J end lost 2 bases, and 10 bases lay between the germline ends. The germline V gene has CDR1 SEHNR and CDR2 FQNEAQ (reference sequence). The CDR3 region is CASSLGPGNTDTQYF. CDR3 sequence (DNA): TGTGCCAGCAGCTTAGGGCCAGGCAACACAGATACGCAGTATTTT. Together with reference TRBV7-9 and TRBJ2-3, the CDR3 gives the full variable domain: DTGVSQNPRHKITKRGQNVTFRCDPISEHNRLYWYRQTLGQGPEFLTYFQNEAQLEKSRLLSDRFSAERPKGSFSTLEIQRTEQGDSAMYLCASSLGPGNTDTQYFGPGTRLTVL.

This chain uses TRBV2 with TRBJ1-5; unclear D gene. Germline loops: CDR1 SNHLY, CDR2 FYNNEI. V lost 3 bases and J lost 3, with 3 bases in between. The CDR3 has 12 amino acids. The CDR3 DNA sequence: TGTGCCAGCAGTGACAACAATCAGCCCCAGCATTTT. Protein: CASSDNNQPQHF.